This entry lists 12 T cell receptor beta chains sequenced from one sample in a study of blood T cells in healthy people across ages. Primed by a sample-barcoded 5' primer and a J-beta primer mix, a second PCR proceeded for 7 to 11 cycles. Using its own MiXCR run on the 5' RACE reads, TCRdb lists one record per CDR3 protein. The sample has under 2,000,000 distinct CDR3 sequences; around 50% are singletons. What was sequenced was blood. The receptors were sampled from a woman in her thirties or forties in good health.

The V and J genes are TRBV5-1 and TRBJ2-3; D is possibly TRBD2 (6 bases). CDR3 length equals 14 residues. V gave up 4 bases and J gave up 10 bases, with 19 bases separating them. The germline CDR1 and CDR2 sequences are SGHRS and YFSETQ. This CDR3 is CASSPGDLTGAQYF. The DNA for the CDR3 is TGCGCCAGCAGCCCGGGGGATCTCACGGGGGCGCAGTATTTT. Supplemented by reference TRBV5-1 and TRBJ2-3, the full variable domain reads KAGVTQTPRYLIKTRGQQVTLSCSPISGHRSVSWYQQTPGQGLQFLFEYFSETQRNKGNFPGRFSGRQFSNSRSEMNVSTLELGDSALYLCASSPGDLTGAQYFGPGTRLTVL.

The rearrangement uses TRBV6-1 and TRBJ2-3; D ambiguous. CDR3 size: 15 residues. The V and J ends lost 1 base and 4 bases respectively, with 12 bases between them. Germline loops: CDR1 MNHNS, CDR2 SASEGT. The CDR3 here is CASSEVWALPDTQYF. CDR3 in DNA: TGTGCCAGCAGTGAAGTGTGGGCGCTTCCAGATACGCAGTATTTT.

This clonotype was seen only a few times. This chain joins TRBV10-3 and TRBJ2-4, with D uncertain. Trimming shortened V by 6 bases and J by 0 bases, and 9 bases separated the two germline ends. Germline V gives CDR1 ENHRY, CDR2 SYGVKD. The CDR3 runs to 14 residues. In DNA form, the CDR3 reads TGTGCCATCAGCAGTGATCCAGCCAAAAACATTCAGTACTTC. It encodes CAISSDPAKNIQYF.

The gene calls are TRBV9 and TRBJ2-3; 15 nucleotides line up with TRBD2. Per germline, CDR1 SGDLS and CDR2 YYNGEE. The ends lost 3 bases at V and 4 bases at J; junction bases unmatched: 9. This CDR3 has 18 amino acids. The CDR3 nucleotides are TGTGCCAGCAGCGCCGGTCGGACTAGCGGGGGGGCAGCAGATACGCAGTATTTT. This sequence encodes CASSAGRTSGGAADTQYF.

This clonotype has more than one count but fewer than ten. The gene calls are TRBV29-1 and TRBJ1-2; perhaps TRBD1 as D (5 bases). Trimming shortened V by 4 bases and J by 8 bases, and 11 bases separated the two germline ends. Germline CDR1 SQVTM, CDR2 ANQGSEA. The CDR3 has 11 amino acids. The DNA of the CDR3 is TGCAGCGTTGGGGGGTTTAAGGGCTACACCTTC. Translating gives CSVGGFKGYTF.

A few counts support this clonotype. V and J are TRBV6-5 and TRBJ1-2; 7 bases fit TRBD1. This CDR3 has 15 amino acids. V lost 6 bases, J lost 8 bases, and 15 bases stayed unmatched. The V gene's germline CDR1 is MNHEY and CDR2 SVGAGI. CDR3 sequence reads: CASRADTGTAGGYTF. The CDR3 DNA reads TGTGCCAGCAGAGCCGATACCGGGACAGCCGGCGGCTACACCTTC.

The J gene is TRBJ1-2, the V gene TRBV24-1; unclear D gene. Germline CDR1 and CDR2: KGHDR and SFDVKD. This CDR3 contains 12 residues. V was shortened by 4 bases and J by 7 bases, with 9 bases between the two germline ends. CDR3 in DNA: TGTGCCACCAGTGACCCAGGTCGTGGCTACACCTTC. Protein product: CATSDPGRGYTF.

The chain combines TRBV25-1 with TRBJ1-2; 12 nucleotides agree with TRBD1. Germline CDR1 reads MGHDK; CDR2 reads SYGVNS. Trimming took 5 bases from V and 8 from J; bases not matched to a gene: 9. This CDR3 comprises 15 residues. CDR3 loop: CASSLGTGGAEGYTF. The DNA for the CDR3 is TGTGCCAGCAGTCTTGGGACAGGGGGCGCGGAGGGCTACACCTTC.

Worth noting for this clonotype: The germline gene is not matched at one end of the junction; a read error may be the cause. The CDR3 sequence is CASSTPGTSNTGTQYF. The CDR3 nucleotides read TGTGCCAGCAGTACTCCCGGGACTAGCAACACAGGTACGCAGTATTTT. This chain links TRBV28 with TRBJ2-3; 9 nucleotides agree with TRBD2. Germline lookup yields CDR1 MDHEN and CDR2 SYDVKM. The CDR3 sequence is 16 residues long. Complete variable domain (other parts from reference TRBV28 and TRBJ2-3): DVKVTQSSRYLVKRTGEKVFLECVQDMDHENMFWYRQDPGLGLRLIYFSYDVKMKEKGDIPEGYSVSREKKERFSLILESASTNQTSMYLCASSTPGTSNTGTQYFGPGTRLTVL.

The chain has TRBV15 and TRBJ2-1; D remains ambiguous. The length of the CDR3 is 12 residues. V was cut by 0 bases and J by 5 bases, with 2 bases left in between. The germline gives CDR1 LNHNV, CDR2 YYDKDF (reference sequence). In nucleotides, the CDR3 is TGTGCCACCAGCAGAGATGACAATGAGCAGTTCTTC. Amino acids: CATSRDDNEQFF.

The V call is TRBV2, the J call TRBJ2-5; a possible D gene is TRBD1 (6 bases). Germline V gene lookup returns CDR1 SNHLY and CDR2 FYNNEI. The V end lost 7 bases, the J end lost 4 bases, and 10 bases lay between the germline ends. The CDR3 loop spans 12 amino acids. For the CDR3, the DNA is TGTGCCAGCAAGGGGGACCCAGAGACCCAGTACTTC. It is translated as CASKGDPETQYF.

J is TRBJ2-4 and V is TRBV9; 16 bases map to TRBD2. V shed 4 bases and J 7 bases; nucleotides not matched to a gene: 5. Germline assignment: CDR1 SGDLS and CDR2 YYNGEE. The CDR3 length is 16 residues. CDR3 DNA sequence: TGTGCCAGCAGCCGGGGACTAGCGGGGGGGCTCAACATTCAGTACTTC. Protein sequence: CASSRGLAGGLNIQYF. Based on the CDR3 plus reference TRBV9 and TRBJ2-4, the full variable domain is DSGVTQTPKHLITATGQRVTLRCSPRSGDLSVYWYQQSLDQGLQFLIQYYNGEERAKGNILERFSAQQFPDLHSELNLSSLELGDSALYFCASSRGLAGGLNIQYFGAGTRLSVL.